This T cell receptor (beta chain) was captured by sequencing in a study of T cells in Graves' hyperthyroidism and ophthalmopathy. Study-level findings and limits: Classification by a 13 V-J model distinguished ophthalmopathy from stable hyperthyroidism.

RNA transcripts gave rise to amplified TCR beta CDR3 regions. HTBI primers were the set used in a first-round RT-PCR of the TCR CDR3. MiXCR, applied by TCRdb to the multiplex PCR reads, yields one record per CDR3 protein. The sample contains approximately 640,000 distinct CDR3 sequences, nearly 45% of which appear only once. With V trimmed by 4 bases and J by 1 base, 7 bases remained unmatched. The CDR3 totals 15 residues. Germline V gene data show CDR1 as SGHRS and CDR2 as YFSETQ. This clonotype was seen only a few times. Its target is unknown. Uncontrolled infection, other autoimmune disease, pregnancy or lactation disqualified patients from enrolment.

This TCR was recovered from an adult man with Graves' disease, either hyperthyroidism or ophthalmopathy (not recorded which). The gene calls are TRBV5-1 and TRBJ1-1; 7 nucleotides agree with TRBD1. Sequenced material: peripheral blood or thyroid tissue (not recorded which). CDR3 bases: TGCGCCAGCAGCGTCGAGACAGGGCCGAACACTGAAGCTTTCTTT. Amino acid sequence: CASSVETGPNTEAFF.